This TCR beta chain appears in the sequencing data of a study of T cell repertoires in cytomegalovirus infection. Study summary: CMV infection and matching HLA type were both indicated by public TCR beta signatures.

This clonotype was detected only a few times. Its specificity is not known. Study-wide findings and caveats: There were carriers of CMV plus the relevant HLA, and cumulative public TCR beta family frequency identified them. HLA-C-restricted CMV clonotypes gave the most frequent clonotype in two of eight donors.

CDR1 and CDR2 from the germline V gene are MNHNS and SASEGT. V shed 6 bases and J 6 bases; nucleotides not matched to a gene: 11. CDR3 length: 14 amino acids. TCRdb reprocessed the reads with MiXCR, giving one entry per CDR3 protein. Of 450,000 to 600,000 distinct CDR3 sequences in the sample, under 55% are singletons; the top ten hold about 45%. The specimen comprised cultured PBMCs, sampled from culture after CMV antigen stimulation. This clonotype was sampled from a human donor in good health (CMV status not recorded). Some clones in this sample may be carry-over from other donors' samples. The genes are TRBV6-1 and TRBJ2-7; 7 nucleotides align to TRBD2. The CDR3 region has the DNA TGTGCCAGCAGGGAGGTTGCGGGAGTTGGCGAGCAGTACTTC. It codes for CASREVAGVGEQYF.